The 21 T cell receptor beta chains presented below share a single source sample, sequenced in a study of blood T cells in healthy people across ages. A J-beta primer mix and a sample-barcoded 5' primer were used in a second PCR of roughly 6 to 11 cycles. MiXCR was run by TCRdb on the 5' RACE reads, yielding one entry per CDR3 protein. This sample carries roughly 700,000 distinct CDR3 sequences, about 34% of them seen once, and the ten largest clones take roughly 14%. The sequencing sample was made of blood. The receptors originated from an elderly woman in good health.

This clonotype was seen at least ten times. The genes are TRBV25-1 and TRBJ1-1, with D hard to call. Germline-derived CDR1 and CDR2 are MGHDK and SYGVNS. Between the trimmed V and J ends, which lost 2 bases and 1 base, there was a span of 8 bases. CDR3 length: 14 amino acids. The CDR3 loop is CASSEGWENTEAFF. The CDR3 DNA follows: TGTGCCAGCAGTGAAGGATGGGAGAACACTGAAGCTTTCTTT. Full variable domain (remainder filled in from reference TRBV25-1 and TRBJ1-1): EADIYQTPRYLVIGTGKKITLECSQTMGHDKMYWYQQDPGMELHLIHYSYGVNSTEKGDLSSESTVSRIRTEHFPLTLESARPSHTSQYLCASSEGWENTEAFFGQGTRLTVV.

This clonotype was counted ten times or more. The chain uses TRBV20-1 and TRBJ1-2; tentative D call: TRBD1 (6 bases). The ends were cut back, 6 bases at V and 1 base at J, with 21 bases in the middle. Germline assignment: CDR1 DFQATT and CDR2 SNEGSKA (reference sequence). The CDR3 extends over 16 amino acids. The CDR3 loop is CSAPLNRVVINYGYTF. The CDR3 coding sequence is TGCAGTGCCCCCCTGAACAGGGTGGTAATTAACTATGGCTACACCTTC.

The chain employs TRBV7-2 and TRBJ1-1; no clear D gene. Looked up from germline, CDR1 is SGHTA and CDR2 is FQGNSA. The CDR3 is made up of 11 amino acids. V shed 1 base and J shed 11 bases, with 8 bases lying between them. The CDR3 sequence is CASSLDLLAFF. CDR3 sequence (DNA): TGTGCCAGCAGCTTAGATCTTTTGGCTTTCTTT.

The chain combines TRBV6-2 or TRBV6-3 with TRBJ1-2, with D unclear. The CDR3 extends over 13 amino acids. CDR1 and CDR2 (germline): MNHEY, SVGEGT. V shed 7 bases and J shed 8 bases, with 17 bases lying between them. CDR3 sequence reads: CASTPSVRVGYTF. The CDR3 nucleotides read TGTGCCAGCACCCCATCCGTCCGGGTGGGCTACACCTTC.

This clonotype appeared many times. The chain employs TRBV5-1 and TRBJ2-1, with D unresolved. The CDR3 consists of 13 residues. V was clipped by 1 base and J by 5 bases, with 7 bases between them. CDR1 and CDR2 from the germline V gene are SGHRS and YFSETQ. For the CDR3, the DNA is TGCGCCAGCAGCTTGCCCAGAAACAATGAGCAGTTCTTC. Translation gives CASSLPRNNEQFF. Together with reference TRBV5-1 and TRBJ2-1, the CDR3 gives the full variable domain: KAGVTQTPRYLIKTRGQQVTLSCSPISGHRSVSWYQQTPGQGLQFLFEYFSETQRNKGNFPGRFSGRQFSNSRSEMNVSTLELGDSALYLCASSLPRNNEQFFGPGTRLTVL.

The J gene is TRBJ2-2, the V gene TRBV4-3, with 11 bases identical to TRBD2. V dropped 1 base and J dropped 5; count of bases not matched to a gene: 6. In germline, CDR1 is LGHNA, CDR2 YSLEER. The CDR3 has 17 residues. The DNA for the CDR3 is TGCGCCAGCAGCCAAGTAATAGCGGGGGGGCTTACCGGGGAGCTGTTTTTT. Protein: CASSQVIAGGLTGELFF.

This clonotype was observed at least ten times. The chain links TRBV7-2 to TRBJ1-1, with unresolved D. V dropped 4 bases and J dropped 5 bases, with 11 bases sitting between them. The CDR3 extends over 13 amino acids. The germline gives CDR1 SGHTA, CDR2 FQGNSA. Here the CDR3 reads CASSSSRGTEAFF. In DNA, the CDR3 is TGTGCCAGCAGCTCTTCCCGCGGGACTGAAGCTTTCTTT. The full variable domain, with the rest looked up from reference TRBV7-2 and TRBJ1-1, is GAGVSQSPSNKVTEKGKDVELRCDPISGHTALYWYRQSLGQGLEFLIYFQGNSAPDKSGLPSDRFSAERTGGSVSTLTIQRTQQEDSAVYLCASSSSRGTEAFFGQGTRLTVV.

This clonotype came up many times. The V and J genes are TRBV10-3 and TRBJ2-1, with 7 nucleotides matching TRBD2. The germline gives CDR1 ENHRY, CDR2 SYGVKD. The CDR3 is 12 residues long. The trim removed 4 bases at V and 7 bases at J, leaving 1 base unmatched. CDR3: CAISVGGNEQFF. CDR3 nucleotide sequence: TGTGCCATCAGTGTCGGGGGGAATGAGCAGTTCTTC.

In its sample, this clonotype was seen many times. V is TRBV5-1 and J is TRBJ1-2, with 7 bases aligning to TRBD1. The CDR3 runs to 14 residues. The junction had 10 bases not matched to a gene; V was cut back by 4 bases and J by 7 bases. CDR1 is SGHRS, CDR2 YFSETQ, per germline. The CDR3 DNA reads as TGCGCCAGCAGCGGGGACAGACCCACTGCTGGCTACACCTTC. Protein product: CASSGDRPTAGYTF. The variable domain in full, completed from reference TRBV5-1 and TRBJ1-2, reads KAGVTQTPRYLIKTRGQQVTLSCSPISGHRSVSWYQQTPGQGLQFLFEYFSETQRNKGNFPGRFSGRQFSNSRSEMNVSTLELGDSALYLCASSGDRPTAGYTFGSGTRLTVV.

The sample holds many counts of this clonotype. V and J are TRBV18 and TRBJ2-1; TRBD1 agrees at 8 bases. CDR1 is KGHSH, CDR2 LQKENI, per germline. This CDR3 comprises 15 residues. The trim removed 4 bases at V and 2 bases at J, leaving 4 bases unmatched. The CDR3 DNA follows: TGTGCCAGCTCACTGCAGGGGGCCACCTACAATGAGCAGTTCTTC. Encoded protein: CASSLQGATYNEQFF.

This clonotype was counted ten times or more. This chain links TRBV7-3 with TRBJ2-3; D remains unclear. The germline V gene has CDR1 SGHTA and CDR2 FQGTGA. Trimming pared 3 bases from V and 2 bases from J, leaving 9 bases between. CDR3 length: 14 amino acids. The CDR3 sequence: CASSLTATTDTQYF. CDR3 DNA: TGTGCCAGCAGCTTGACGGCTACCACAGATACGCAGTATTTT. Looking up the rest from reference TRBV7-3 and TRBJ2-3 gives the full variable domain: GAGVSQTPSNKVTEKGKYVELRCDPISGHTALYWYRQSLGQGPEFLIYFQGTGAADDSGLPNDRFFAVRPEGSVSTLKIQRTERGDSAVYLCASSLTATTDTQYFGPGTRLTVL.

On this clonotype: Since a much larger clone is just one base distant, this may be a read error. The chain links TRBV20-1 to TRBJ1-2; D gene ambiguous. The length of the CDR3 is 12 residues. The V end was cut by 6 bases, the J end by 4 bases, with 12 bases between. CDR1 is DFQATT and CDR2 is SNEGSKA in the germline V gene (reference sequence). The CDR3 nucleotides are TGCAGTGCCACATCGGCGAGCTATGGCTACACCTTC. Protein: CSATSASYGYTF.

A remark on this clonotype: Since a much larger clone is just one base distant, this may be a read error. The V call is TRBV20-1, the J call TRBJ2-5; D unresolved. The CDR3 loop spans 15 amino acids. The germline gives CDR1 DFQATT, CDR2 SNEGSKA (reference sequence). This chain's CDR3 is CSVRDPLRVQETQYF. CDR3 bases: TGCAGTGTTAGAGACCCCCTCCGGGTCCAAGAGACCCAGTACTTC.

This clonotype has more than one count but fewer than ten. A much larger clone lies a single base off, so this may be a read error. This rearrangement joins TRBV7-9 to TRBJ2-3; D might be TRBD1 (6 bases). Between the trimmed V and J ends, which lost 7 bases and 4 bases, there was a span of 15 bases. CDR3 length equals 14 residues. Germline CDR1 and CDR2: SEHNR and FQNEAQ (reference sequence). The CDR3 reads CASTFTGNPDTQYF. The CDR3 DNA reads as TGTGCCAGCACCTTTACAGGGAACCCAGATACGCAGTATTTT.

The sample holds many counts of this clonotype. J is TRBJ1-4 and V is TRBV20-1; 9 nucleotides align to TRBD1. CDR1 is DFQATT, CDR2 SNEGSKA, per germline (reference sequence). V lost 6 bases and J lost 7; bases outside the gene matches: 9. CDR3 length: 14 residues. CDR3 in amino acids: CSAETDRGGEKLFF. CDR3 coding DNA: TGCAGTGCGGAAACCGACAGGGGGGGTGAAAAACTGTTTTTT.

The V call is TRBV7-3, the J call TRBJ2-1; D is unclear. Germline V gene data show CDR1 as SGHTA and CDR2 as FQGTGA. Trimming removed 2 bases from V and 4 bases from J, with 12 bases in between. CDR3 length equals 15 residues. DNA of the CDR3: TGTGCCAGCAGCTTAGTTGCCGTTGAGTACAATGAGCAGTTCTTC. Encoded protein: CASSLVAVEYNEQFF.

This clonotype has at least ten counts. This chain uses TRBV7-9 with TRBJ2-1; D is possibly TRBD1 or TRBD2 (6 bases each). Trimming left V 3 bases short and J 1 base short, with 13 bases between. Germline loops: CDR1 SEHNR, CDR2 FQNEAQ (reference sequence). This CDR3 has 16 residues. CDR3 DNA: TGTGCCAGCAGCTTCGAAGGGGGGAAATCCTACAATGAGCAGTTCTTC. Residues: CASSFEGGKSYNEQFF. Full variable domain (remainder filled in from reference TRBV7-9 and TRBJ2-1): DTGVSQNPRHKITKRGQNVTFRCDPISEHNRLYWYRQTLGQGPEFLTYFQNEAQLEKSRLLSDRFSAERPKGSFSTLEIQRTEQGDSAMYLCASSFEGGKSYNEQFFGPGTRLTVL.

The chain employs TRBV6-2 or TRBV6-3 and TRBJ2-5; possibly TRBD1 for D (5 bases). CDR3 length: 12 residues. With 6 bases removed from V and 6 bases from J, the gap between germline ends came to 11 bases. Germline V gene data show CDR1 as MNHEY and CDR2 as SVGEGT. The DNA of the CDR3 is TGTGCCAGCAGATCCAGGGTAAAGACCCAGTACTTC. This codes for CASRSRVKTQYF.

The rearrangement uses TRBV5-1 and TRBJ2-3; 11 bases align to TRBD1. The ends lost 4 bases at V and 4 bases at J; junction bases unmatched: 5. In germline, CDR1 is SGHRS, CDR2 YFSETQ. The CDR3 length is 15 residues. The CDR3 DNA sequence: TGCGCCAGCAGCCCAACGGGACAGGGGGCAGATACGCAGTATTTT. This encodes CASSPTGQGADTQYF.

On this clonotype: This may be a read error: a much more frequent sequence differs by one nucleotide. This chain connects TRBV4-1 to TRBJ2-4; TRBD1 or TRBD2 may be the D gene (6 bases each). Near its end, the DNA agrees better with TRBJ2-5, so the J call may be wrong. The CDR3 is 16 residues long. Per the germline V gene, CDR1 is MGHRA and CDR2 is YSYEKL. Here the CDR3 DNA reads TGCGCCAGCAGCCAAGAACAAGGGGGGACCCCAGAGACCCAGTACTTC. Protein product: CASSQEQGGTPETQYF.

Many counts were recorded for this clonotype. This chain joins TRBV7-9 and TRBJ2-4, with 9 bases fitting TRBD1. The CDR3 has 15 amino acids. CDR1 is SEHNR, CDR2 FQNEAQ, per germline (reference sequence). V was pared by 4 bases and J by 6 bases, with 7 bases of the junction left unmatched. In DNA form, the CDR3 reads TGTGCCAGCAGCTCCCCGGACAGGGGCGCAAACATTCAGTACTTC. It encodes CASSSPDRGANIQYF.